By share, the clone carrying this T cell receptor beta chain ranks as medium-sized. What it binds is unknown. The repertoire was sequenced with immunoSEQ multiplex PCR; TCRdb's copy has only in-frame clones and lacks some. The sample yields more than 85,000 clones, about 93% seen once. This CDR3 contains 11 residues. The data stem from a study of siplizumab effects on memory and regulatory T cells. Study outcomes and limitations: Naive T cells appeared more varied than memory cells and looked like key alloresponse contributors. Proof of suppressive function in proliferating Tregs from siplizumab cultures was not established. Naive or memory phenotype assignment was not possible for roughly 80-95% of proliferating CD4+ or CD8+ clones.

Sequencing used CD4+ T cells sorted from blood. This receptor was identified in a human donor in good health. The chain has TRBV12-2 and TRBJ1-6. TRBV12-2 is termed a pseudogene. For the CDR3, the DNA is TGTGCAAGTCGCCCCGCGACACCCCTCCACTTT. The encoded protein is CASRPATPLHF.